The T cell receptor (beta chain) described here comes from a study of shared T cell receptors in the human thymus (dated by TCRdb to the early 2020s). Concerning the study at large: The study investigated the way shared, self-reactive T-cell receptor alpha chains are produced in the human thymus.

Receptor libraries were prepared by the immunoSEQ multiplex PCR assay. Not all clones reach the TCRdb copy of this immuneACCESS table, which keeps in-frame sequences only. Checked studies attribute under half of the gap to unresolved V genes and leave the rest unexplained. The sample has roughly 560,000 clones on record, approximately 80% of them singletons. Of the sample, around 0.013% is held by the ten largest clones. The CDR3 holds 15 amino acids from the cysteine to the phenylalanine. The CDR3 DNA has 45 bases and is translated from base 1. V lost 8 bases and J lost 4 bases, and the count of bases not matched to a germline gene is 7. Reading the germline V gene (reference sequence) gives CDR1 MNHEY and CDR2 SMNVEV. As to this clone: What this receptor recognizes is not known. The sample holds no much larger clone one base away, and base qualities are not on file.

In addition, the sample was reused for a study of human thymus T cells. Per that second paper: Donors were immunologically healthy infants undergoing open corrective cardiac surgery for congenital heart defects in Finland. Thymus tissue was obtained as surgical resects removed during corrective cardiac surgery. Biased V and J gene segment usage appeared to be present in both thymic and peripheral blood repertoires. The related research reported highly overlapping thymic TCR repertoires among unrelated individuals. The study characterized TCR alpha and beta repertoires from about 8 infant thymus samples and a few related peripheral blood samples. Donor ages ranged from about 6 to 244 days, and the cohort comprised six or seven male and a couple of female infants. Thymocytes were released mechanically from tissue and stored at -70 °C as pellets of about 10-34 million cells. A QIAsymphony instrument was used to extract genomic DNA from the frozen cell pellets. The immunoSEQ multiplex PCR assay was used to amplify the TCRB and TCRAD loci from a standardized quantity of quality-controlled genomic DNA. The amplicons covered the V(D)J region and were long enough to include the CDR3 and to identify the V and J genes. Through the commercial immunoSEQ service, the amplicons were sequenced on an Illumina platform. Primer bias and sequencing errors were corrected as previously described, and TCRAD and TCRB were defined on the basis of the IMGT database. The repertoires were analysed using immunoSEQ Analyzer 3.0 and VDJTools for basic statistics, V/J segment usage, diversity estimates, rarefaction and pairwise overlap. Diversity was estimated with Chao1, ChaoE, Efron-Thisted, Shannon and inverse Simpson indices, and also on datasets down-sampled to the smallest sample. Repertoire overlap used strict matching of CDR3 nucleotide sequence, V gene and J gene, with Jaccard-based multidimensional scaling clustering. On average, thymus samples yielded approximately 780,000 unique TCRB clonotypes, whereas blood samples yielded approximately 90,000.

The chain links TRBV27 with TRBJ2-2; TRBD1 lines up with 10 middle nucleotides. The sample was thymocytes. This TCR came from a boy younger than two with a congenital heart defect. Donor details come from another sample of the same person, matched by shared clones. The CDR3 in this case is CASGRQGALTGELFF. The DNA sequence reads TGTGCCAGCGGGCGACAGGGGGCGCTCACCGGGGAGCTGTTTTTT.